This T cell receptor beta chain derives from a study of neurological immune-mediated disorders. The cDNA was synthesized by means of template-switch 5'RACE, which was carried out with 10-nucleotide random UMIs. TCRdb re-derived calls from the 5' RACE reads in MiXCR, one entry per CDR3 protein. The table includes 59,000 or so distinct CDR3 sequences, about 13% detected once. Unsorted libraries were prepared from 2 million PBMCs held at -80 C. The length of the CDR3 is 13 residues. With 1 base removed from V and 4 bases from J, the gap between germline ends came to 7 bases. Germline assignment: CDR1 MNHEY and CDR2 SVGAGI. At least ten counts were recorded for this clonotype.

This chain uses TRBV6-5 with TRBJ1-1; D is uncertain. Material: PBMCs. This clonotype was sampled from a woman aged 55-75 years with HTLV-1-associated myelopathy (HAM/TSP). CDR3 DNA: TGTGCCAGCAGTTACTTCAGTGGCACTGAAGCTTTCTTT. This codes for CASSYFSGTEAFF.